The rows below give T cell receptor beta chains drawn from one sample of a study of cytomegalovirus exposure and HLA in healthy donors. The table came from immunoSEQ multiplex PCR; TCRdb's copy has only in-frame clones and leaves some out. This table holds 180,000 or so clones, around 79% found once. Sample: PBMCs. The receptors here all came from a man in his forties or fifties in good health and CMV-seropositive. Both conserved end residues are part of each CDR3. D genes are given only for firm matches. A clone size is listed for some rows: how often the clone was seen (once, few, many), or a class if it is expanded.

TRBJ2-2	TRBD1	few	TRBV28	TGTGCCAGCAGTTTGACAGGGGCGAACGGGGAGCTGTTTTTT	CASSLTGANGELFF
TRBJ1-6	.	.	TRBV30	TGTGCCTGGAGGGGCGAGGGTTCACCCCTCCACTTT	CAWRGEGSPLHF
TRBJ2-2	.	.	TRBV2	TGTGCCAGTCGACGGGGAGACACCGGGGAGCTGTTTTTT	CASRRGDTGELFF
TRBJ2-4	.	few	TRBV6-5	TGTGCCAGCAGTAGTACAGGGAAGCAAAACATTCAGTACTTC	CASSSTGKQNIQYF
TRBJ2-3	TRBD1	.	TRBV18	TGTGCCAGCTTGCCAGTCGGGACAGGGGGCACAGATACGCAGTATTTT	CASLPVGTGGTDTQYF
TRBJ1-5	.	.	TRBV6-6	TGTGCCAGCAGTTACATCCCAGATCAGCCCCAGCATTTT	CASSYIPDQPQHF
TRBJ1-5	.	.	TRBV6-5	TGTGCCAGCAGTTATACCAGTTTGGAGCCCCAGCATTTT	CASSYTSLEPQHF
TRBJ1-4	TRBD1	.	TRBV2	TGTGCCAGCAGGGACCAGGGACAGGCGAATGAAAAACTGTTTTTT	CASRDQGQANEKLFF
TRBJ2-2	.	once	TRBV7-6	TGTGCCAGCAGCTCATCACCCGGGACTCCGGCGACGACCGGGGAGCTGTTTTTT	CASSSSPGTPATTGELFF
TRBJ2-3	TRBD2	few	TRBV5-4	TGTGCCAGCAGCGCGGGAGCGGGTAGCACAGATACGCAGTATTTT	CASSAGAGSTDTQYF
TRBJ2-2	.	.	TRBV19	TGTGCCAGCAGGGGCGGGGAGCTGTTTTTT	CASRGGELFF
TRBJ2-4	TRBD1	.	TRBV2	TGTGCCAGCAGTAACCCTGGGACAGGCCTTGTGGACATTCAGTACTTC	CASSNPGTGLVDIQYF
TRBJ2-3	.	.	TRBV5-4	TGTGCCAGCAGCCCTAAAGCAGCGGATACGCAGTATTTT	CASSPKAADTQYF
TRBJ1-2	.	.	TRBV2	TGTGCCAGCAGTCAGACAGAATTCTATGGCTACACCTTC	CASSQTEFYGYTF
TRBJ1-2	.	.	TRBV2	TGTGCCAGCAGTGAAGCTAAGGCAGGGTTGGACGATGGCTACACCTTC	CASSEAKAGLDDGYTF
TRBJ2-7	.	.	TRBV10-3	TGTGCCATCAGTGAGCCATCTATTGAGGAGCAGTACTTC	CAISEPSIEEQYF
TRBJ2-2	.	.	TRBV19	TGTGCCAGTAGGCCAGCCGGGTCGGCGAACACCGGGGAGCTGTTTTTT	CASRPAGSANTGELFF
TRBJ1-2	.	.	TRBV4-2	TGTGCCAGCAGCCAAGGAGGGCAGGATAAGTACGGCTACACCTTC	CASSQGGQDKYGYTF
TRBJ1-2	.	once	TRBV6-1	TGTGCCAGCACAAGGGGCTCGCATGGCTACACCTTC	CASTRGSHGYTF
TRBJ2-1	TRBD2	.	TRBV9	TGTGCCAGCAGCGTGGAGCGGGGGGGATTCAATGAGCAGTTCTTC	CASSVERGGFNEQFF
TRBJ1-5	TRBD1	.	TRBV5-6	TGTGCCAGCAGCTTGGCCGTAGGACAGGGTAGCAATCAGCCCCAGCATTTT	CASSLAVGQGSNQPQHF
TRBJ1-4	.	.	TRBV5-1	TGCGCCAGCAGCTTGGAAACAGGGTTCGGGAAACTGTTTTTT	CASSLETGFGKLFF
TRBJ1-2	TRBD1	.	TRBV25-1	TGTGCCAGCAGTGAGGGGGGACAGGGGGCCCGGGGCTACACCTTC	CASSEGGQGARGYTF
TRBJ2-3	TRBD2	.	TRBV5-1	TGCGCCAGCAGCTTGGCCTATCGGAGCAGCGGGGGGGCGGCAGATACGCAGTATTTT	CASSLAYRSSGGAADTQYF
TRBJ2-4	TRBD1	.	TRBV11-1	TGTGCCAGCAGCTTAGGTACAGGGGGAATGGACATTCAGTACTTC	CASSLGTGGMDIQYF
TRBJ2-1	TRBD1	few	TRBV6-5	TGTGCCAGCCGGGACAGGGCGACGTACAATGAGCAGTTCTTC	CASRDRATYNEQFF
TRBJ1-1	.	.	TRBV13	TGTGCCAGCAGGGACCCCGGGACACCGAACACTGAAGCTTTCTTT	CASRDPGTPNTEAFF
TRBJ2-6	.	.	TRBV6-6	TGTGCCACCAACAGGGATTCTGGGGCCAACGTCCTGACTTTC	CATNRDSGANVLTF
TRBJ2-1	TRBD2	.	TRBV9	TGTGCCAGCAGAGGCGGGGGGGCCCACAATGAGCAGTTCTTC	CASRGGGAHNEQFF
TRBJ2-7	TRBD2	.	TRBV27	TGTGCCAGCAGTTCAGGACTAGCGGGGGGATCCGAGCAGTACTTC	CASSSGLAGGSEQYF
TRBJ2-6	.	.	TRBV7-6	TGTGCCAGCAGCTTACGTGGAGGGACTGGGGCCAACGTCCTGACTTTC	CASSLRGGTGANVLTF
TRBJ2-3	.	few	TRBV7-6	TGTGCCAGCAGCTCGCTTTCGGGGGTGAGGGGCAACACAGATACGCAGTATTTT	CASSSLSGVRGNTDTQYF
TRBJ2-7	TRBD2	.	TRBV2	TGTGCCAGCGGTCGGGGGGTGGGCGAGCAGTACTTC	CASGRGVGEQYF
TRBJ2-7	.	.	TRBV10-3	TGTGCCATCAGCTCGCCCGGGGTGGGAGAGCAGTACTTC	CAISSPGVGEQYF
TRBJ2-1	TRBD2	.	TRBV6-1	TGTGCCAGCAGTGAAGCGGGGCGGGGGGGCCTCAATGAGCAGTTCTTC	CASSEAGRGGLNEQFF
TRBJ2-1	.	.	TRBV28	TGTGCCACCAGCAGTTTCCTTGGTTACGAGCAGTTCTTC	CATSSFLGYEQFF
TRBJ2-5	.	.	TRBV6-5	TGTGCCAGCAACCCCCGCGGGGCTAAAGAGACCCAGTACTTC	CASNPRGAKETQYF
TRBJ2-5	TRBD1	.	TRBV28	TGTGCCAGCAGTACGCGACAGGGCCAAGAGACCCAGTACTTC	CASSTRQGQETQYF
TRBJ1-2	TRBD1	.	TRBV6-1	TGTGCCAGCAGTGAGCAGGGGGGTCACTATGGCTACACCTTC	CASSEQGGHYGYTF
TRBJ2-2	.	.	TRBV5-4	TGTGCCAGCAGCTTGGCTGGGGGCAAAACCGGGGAGCTGTTTTTT	CASSLAGGKTGELFF
TRBJ2-1	.	.	TRBV20-1	TGCAGTGCTTGGGGCGATGGTGAGCAGTTCTTC	CSAWGDGEQFF
TRBJ1-1	.	few	TRBV10-3	TGTGCCACGAAACAGGGCCACCTTGGTGCTGAAGCTTTCTTT	CATKQGHLGAEAFF
TRBJ2-5	.	.	TRBV10-3	TGTGCCTCCGGGATGGCCGGACGCCAAAAAGAGACCCAGTACTTC	CASGMAGRQKETQYF
TRBJ2-7	TRBD2	.	TRBV7-6	TGTGCCAGCAGCTTAGGTGGGGGGGGCTCCTACGAGCAGTACTTC	CASSLGGGGSYEQYF
TRBJ2-1	TRBD1	.	TRBV5-1	TGCGCCAGCAGCTTTAGTCCCAGGGACAGCTCCTACAATGAGCAGTTCTTC	CASSFSPRDSSYNEQFF